Shown below are 10 T cell receptor beta chains from a single sample sequenced in a study of blood T cells in healthy people across ages. The authors ran a second PCR of roughly 6 to 12 cycles using a sample-barcoded 5' primer and a J-beta primer mix. TCRdb reprocessed the 5' RACE reads via MiXCR and lists one record per CDR3 protein. Altogether 800,000 to 1,300,000 distinct CDR3 sequences are present, approximately 26% being singletons, with the ten largest covering around 0.75%. This sample was also put to use in a study of T cells of mothers and their children.

The specimen was blood. These receptors were taken from a girl aged 2-10 years in good health.

This clonotype was detected a few times. The V gene is TRBV7-3, the J gene TRBJ2-7, with 9 bases that match TRBD1. The tail of the sequence fits TRBJ2-1 better, so the J call may be wrong. The germline gives CDR1 SGHTA, CDR2 FQGTGA. CDR3 length: 16 amino acids. Here the CDR3 reads CASSPLGQGGENEQFF. The DNA for the CDR3 is TGTGCCAGCAGCCCCCTGGGACAGGGTGGGGAGAATGAGCAGTTCTTC.

This clonotype was counted at least ten times. The V gene is TRBV12-3 or TRBV12-4, the J gene TRBJ2-3; D is ambiguous. The CDR3 is 11 residues long. Trimming cost V 8 bases and J 4 bases, with 7 bases left between them. CDR3 residues: CASSPADTQYF. CDR3 DNA sequence: TGTGCCAGCTCACCGGCAGATACGCAGTATTTT.

This clonotype was seen a handful of times. The chain has TRBV5-1 and TRBJ2-5; 7 nucleotides align to TRBD1. The V gene's germline CDR1 is SGHRS and CDR2 YFSETQ. Trimming took 5 bases from V and 2 from J; bases not matched to a gene: 3. The CDR3 covers 13 residues. The chain's CDR3 is CASRGTDQETQYF. The CDR3 region has the DNA TGCGCCAGCAGAGGGACAGATCAAGAGACCCAGTACTTC.

The chain uses TRBV28 and TRBJ2-5; D is uncertain. The ends were cut back, 9 bases at V and 2 bases at J, with 19 bases in the middle. The CDR3 is 15 amino acids. Germline values: CDR1 MDHEN, CDR2 SYDVKM. The CDR3 spells CASPPAPGRQETQYF. The CDR3 DNA is TGTGCCAGTCCCCCCGCACCAGGCAGACAAGAGACCCAGTACTTC. Variable domain in full (rest from reference TRBV28 and TRBJ2-5): DVKVTQSSRYLVKRTGEKVFLECVQDMDHENMFWYRQDPGLGLRLIYFSYDVKMKEKGDIPEGYSVSREKKERFSLILESASTNQTSMYLCASPPAPGRQETQYFGPGTRLLVL.

CDR3: CASSLEDSLAEAYEQYF. In nucleotides, the CDR3 is TGTGCCAGCAGCTTAGAAGATTCGCTAGCAGAGGCCTACGAGCAGTACTTC. The chain links TRBV7-2 to TRBJ2-7, with D perhaps TRBD2 (5 bases). Germline assignment: CDR1 SGHTA and CDR2 FQGNSA. Trimming removed 1 base from V and 2 bases from J, with 18 bases in between. The CDR3 totals 17 residues.

The CDR3, as DNA: TGTGCCAGCAGCTCCCGTGGGACAGACACCGGGGAGCTGTTTTTT. It specifies CASSSRGTDTGELFF. The chain carries TRBV7-9 and TRBJ2-2; 7 bases fit TRBD1. The trim removed 4 bases at V and 3 bases at J, leaving 5 bases unmatched. The germline V gene encodes CDR1 SEHNR and CDR2 FQNEAQ (reference sequence). CDR3 length equals 15 residues.

The gene calls are TRBV4-1 and TRBJ2-7; the D gene is possibly TRBD2 (6 bases). Germline-derived CDR1 and CDR2 are MGHRA and YSYEKL. The V gene lost 0 bases and the J gene lost 4 bases, with 13 bases spanning the gap. CDR3 length equals 15 residues. CDR3: CASSQDPISGYEQYF. For the CDR3, the DNA is TGCGCCAGCAGCCAAGACCCCATTAGCGGATACGAGCAGTACTTC.

CDR3: CSASGTGDYEQYF. CDR3 bases: TGCAGTGCCTCCGGGACAGGAGACTACGAGCAGTACTTC. The V and J genes are TRBV20-1 and TRBJ2-7; TRBD1 matches 8 bases. The germline V gene encodes CDR1 DFQATT and CDR2 SNEGSKA (reference sequence). This CDR3 has 13 amino acids. The J segment lost 3 bases and the V segment lost 6 bases, leaving 7 bases of the junction unmatched.

The rearrangement uses TRBV27 and TRBJ2-1; possible D gene TRBD2, 5 bases. This CDR3 has 16 residues. The germline CDR1 and CDR2 sequences are MNHEY and SMNVEV (reference sequence). Trimming left V 4 bases short and J 4 bases short, with 17 bases between. This CDR3 reads CASSSSGSQRYNEQFF. The CDR3 DNA reads TGTGCCAGCAGTTCGTCGGGATCCCAACGTTACAATGAGCAGTTCTTC.

This clonotype turned up a few times. The rearrangement links TRBV5-6 to TRBJ1-2; 7 bases map to TRBD1. Germline V gives CDR1 SGHDT, CDR2 YYEEEE. V shed 4 bases and J 8 bases; nucleotides not matched to a gene: 11. This CDR3 is built from 14 residues. CDR3 DNA: TGTGCCAGCAGCGGGGACAGATCGCTGTGGGGCTACACCTTC. It codes for CASSGDRSLWGYTF.